Listed here are 27 T cell receptor beta chains from one sample, sequenced in a study of OX40 agonist ivuxolimab in advanced cancers. Assay used: immunoSEQ multiplex PCR; TCRdb lists only in-frame clones, some missing. The data contain 69,000 or so clones, roughly 86% of them singletons. The material was CD4+ or CD8+ T cells sorted from blood, obtained in a trial of the OX40 agonist ivuxolimab. These receptors were taken from an adult with an advanced solid tumor such as melanoma, head and neck, liver or kidney cancer.

The chain is built from TRBV4-1 and TRBJ2-7, with TRBD2 identical over 7 bases. The germline gives CDR1 MGHRA, CDR2 YSYEKL. With 4 bases clipped from V and 1 base from J, the junction kept 10 bases outside the gene matches. CDR3 size: 16 residues. The CDR3: CASSRTMLADSYEQYF. CDR3 bases: TGCGCCAGCAGCCGTACGATGCTAGCGGATTCCTACGAGCAGTACTTC.

The rearrangement uses TRBV5-5 and TRBJ1-1; 8 positions agree with TRBD1. CDR1 and CDR2 (germline): SGHKS, YYEKEE (reference sequence). CDR3 length equals 14 residues. J gave up 3 bases and V 4 bases, and 5 bases lay outside the gene matches. CDR3 nucleotides: TGTGCCAGCAGCAAACAACAGGGGGACACTGAAGCTTTCTTT. This translates into CASSKQQGDTEAFF.

This chain uses TRBV27 with TRBJ2-3; 7 nucleotides agree with TRBD1. CDR1 and CDR2 (germline): MNHEY, SMNVEV (reference sequence). Trimming at V came to 2 bases and at J to 5 bases, leaving 13 bases not matched to a gene. This CDR3 spans 17 amino acids. CDR3 in amino acids: CASSLPLQGNGRDTQYF. The CDR3 DNA reads as TGTGCCAGCAGTTTACCCCTACAGGGGAATGGGAGAGATACGCAGTATTTT.

CDR3 in amino acids: CASSGSGIGTDTQYF. CDR3 DNA sequence: TGCGCCAGCAGCGGAAGCGGGATCGGCACAGATACGCAGTATTTT. J is TRBJ2-3 and V is TRBV10-2; 7 bases agree with TRBD2. J lost 1 base, V lost 6 bases, and 7 bases had no gene match. CDR1 is WSHSY, CDR2 SAAADI, per germline. The CDR3 extends over 15 amino acids.

The chain recombines TRBV9 with TRBJ1-3; the D is unclear. Germline lookup yields CDR1 SGDLS and CDR2 YYNGEE. Trimming left V 3 bases short and J 0 bases short, with 10 bases between. This CDR3 contains 15 residues. CDR3 nucleotide sequence: TGTGCCAGCAGCGGGGCCACTGGCTCTGGAAACACCATATATTTT. Its protein is CASSGATGSGNTIYF. The full variable domain, completed using reference TRBV9 and TRBJ1-3, is DSGVTQTPKHLITATGQRVTLRCSPRSGDLSVYWYQQSLDQGLQFLIQYYNGEERAKGNILERFSAQQFPDLHSELNLSSLELGDSALYFCASSGATGSGNTIYFGEGSWLTVV.

The CDR3 loop is CASNGFRTDTQYF. DNA for the CDR3: TGTGCCAGTAACGGGTTTCGCACAGATACGCAGTATTTT. J is TRBJ2-3 and V is TRBV19, with no clear D. V gave up 7 bases and J gave up 1 base, with 9 bases separating them. The CDR3 has 13 residues. The V gene's germline CDR1 is LNHDA and CDR2 SQIVND (reference sequence).

V gene TRBV2 combines with J gene TRBJ1-3; 8 bases agree with TRBD1. The CDR3 totals 14 residues. The trim removed 9 bases at V and 0 bases at J, leaving 4 bases unmatched. Germline CDR1 reads SNHLY; CDR2 reads FYNNEI. CDR3 DNA: TGTGCCAGGGGAGGACAGGGCTCTGGAAACACCATATATTTT. This sequence encodes CARGGQGSGNTIYF.

The CDR3 spells CASSGAFYNEQFF. The CDR3 bases are TGTGCCAGCAGTGGGGCTTTCTACAATGAGCAGTTCTTC. The genes are TRBV6-5 and TRBJ2-1; D perhaps matches TRBD1 (5 bases). This CDR3 contains 13 residues. Germline values: CDR1 MNHEY, CDR2 SVGAGI. Trimming removed 5 bases from V and 3 bases from J, with 8 bases in between.

The chain is built from TRBV9 and TRBJ2-3; TRBD1 or TRBD2 may be the D gene (6 bases each). The CDR3 is 15 residues long. Germline V gene sequence: CDR1 SGDLS, CDR2 YYNGEE. V was trimmed by 0 bases and J by 6 bases, leaving 14 bases between them. CDR3 bases: TGTGCCAGCAGCGTAGAGCCGGGGGCGGGGGATACGCAGTATTTT. This encodes CASSVEPGAGDTQYF. The variable domain in full, completed from reference TRBV9 and TRBJ2-3, reads DSGVTQTPKHLITATGQRVTLRCSPRSGDLSVYWYQQSLDQGLQFLIQYYNGEERAKGNILERFSAQQFPDLHSELNLSSLELGDSALYFCASSVEPGAGDTQYFGPGTRLTVL.

Notes on this clone: A read error may produce the germline difference seen at one junction end. The CDR3 DNA reads as TGTGCCAGCTCACCAAGGTCACCCTTTCCTTTT. This gives the protein CASSPRSPFPF. V gene TRBV18 combines with J gene TRBJ1-3, with D unresolved. Germline V gives CDR1 KGHSH, CDR2 LQKENI. The CDR3 length is 11 residues.

As concerns this clone: Within the sample, other DNA sequences also encode this same CDR3. V and J are TRBV6-1 and TRBJ1-5, with D unresolved. The V gene's germline CDR1 is MNHNS and CDR2 SASEGT. With 0 bases removed from V and 3 bases from J, the gap between germline ends came to 9 bases. The CDR3 is 15 residues long. The CDR3 region is CASSEANGFNQPQHF. The CDR3 bases are TGTGCCAGCAGTGAAGCGAATGGATTCAATCAGCCCCAGCATTTT.

This chain connects TRBV6-6 to TRBJ2-3; D possibly corresponds to TRBD1 (5 bases). The CDR3 is 14 residues long. Trimming took 8 bases from V and 2 from J, leaving 14 bases between them. From germline, CDR1 is MNHNY and CDR2 SVGAGI (reference sequence). The CDR3 loop is CASYRTGSTDTQYF. In nucleotides, the CDR3 is TGTGCCAGCTACAGAACAGGATCCACAGATACGCAGTATTTT.

The rearrangement joins TRBV2 to TRBJ2-7, with D possibly being TRBD1 (5 bases). V was cut by 3 bases and J by 0 bases, with 12 bases left in between. Germline CDR1 reads SNHLY; CDR2 reads FYNNEI. This CDR3 is built from 15 residues. The CDR3: CASSEQGLYSYEQYF. The DNA of the CDR3 is TGTGCCAGCAGTGAGCAGGGCCTTTACTCCTACGAGCAGTACTTC.

The V and J genes are TRBV11-2 and TRBJ2-7; TRBD2 matches at 14 bases. CDR1 is SGHAT and CDR2 is FQNNGV in the germline V gene. This CDR3 contains 17 residues. Trimming removed 5 bases from V and 1 base from J; junction bases left unmatched: 7. CDR3 sequence: CASSPGTSGRGSYEQYF. The CDR3 region has the DNA TGTGCCAGCAGCCCCGGGACTAGCGGGAGAGGGTCCTACGAGCAGTACTTC.

This clone was found many times. V is TRBV7-2 and J is TRBJ2-6; D uncertain. V dropped 3 bases and J dropped 3 bases, with 3 bases sitting between them. CDR1 and CDR2 from the germline V gene are SGHTA and FQGNSA. The CDR3 length is 13 residues. The CDR3 sequence is CASSFFGANVLTF. The CDR3 region has the DNA TGTGCCAGCAGCTTTTTTGGGGCCAACGTCCTGACTTTC.

This clone was observed a single time. The chain couples TRBV5-4 to TRBJ2-3; 8 bases are shared with TRBD2. The CDR3 is 14 amino acids. Per the germline V gene, CDR1 is SGHNT and CDR2 is YYREEE (reference sequence). Unmatched junction bases numbered 5, after V lost 5 bases and J lost 3 bases. The CDR3, as DNA: TGTGCCAGCAGACGGGGGGGCCTAACAGATACGCAGTATTTT. Protein sequence: CASRRGGLTDTQYF.

The rearrangement uses TRBV19 and TRBJ2-3; weak D call: TRBD2 (6 bases). Germline CDR1 and CDR2: LNHDA and SQIVND (reference sequence). The CDR3 loop spans 13 amino acids. Trimming shortened V by 8 bases and J by 3 bases, and 12 bases separated the two germline ends. CDR3 loop: CASDHGGTDTQYF. As DNA, the CDR3 is TGTGCCAGTGACCATGGGGGGACAGATACGCAGTATTTT.

The chain links TRBV5-1 to TRBJ2-5; 13 bases match TRBD2. Germline values: CDR1 SGHRS, CDR2 YFSETQ. This CDR3 has 18 amino acids. The junction had 9 bases not matched to a gene; V was cut back by 2 bases and J by 2 bases. The DNA for the CDR3 is TGCGCCAGCAGCTTAAATTCGAGGACTAGCGGGAGACAAGAGACCCAGTACTTC. Encoded protein: CASSLNSRTSGRQETQYF.

This chain joins TRBV7-2 and TRBJ2-2; perhaps TRBD2 as D (6 bases). The CDR3 covers 15 residues. The V end was cut by 1 base, the J end by 8 bases, with 14 bases between. The germline gives CDR1 SGHTA, CDR2 FQGNSA. CDR3 sequence (DNA): TGTGCCAGCAGCTTAGTGGAGGGCCTGGCGGGGGAGCTGTTTTTT. Translated, it gives CASSLVEGLAGELFF.

This clone was detected a few times. The chain carries TRBV7-9 and TRBJ2-1; 7 bases agree with TRBD1. Germline-derived CDR1 and CDR2 are SEHNR and FQNEAQ (reference sequence). There are 16 residues in the CDR3. J gave up 5 bases and V 4 bases, and 11 bases lay outside the gene matches. The CDR3 region is CASSSIWTGTDNEQFF. Written as DNA, the CDR3 is TGTGCCAGCAGCTCTATTTGGACAGGAACAGACAATGAGCAGTTCTTC. Full variable domain (remainder filled in from reference TRBV7-9 and TRBJ2-1): DTGVSQNPRHKITKRGQNVTFRCDPISEHNRLYWYRQTLGQGPEFLTYFQNEAQLEKSRLLSDRFSAERPKGSFSTLEIQRTEQGDSAMYLCASSSIWTGTDNEQFFGPGTRLTVL.

The rearrangement links TRBV18 to TRBJ2-3; D is perhaps TRBD2 (6 bases). Per germline, CDR1 KGHSH and CDR2 LQKENI. V was shortened by 7 bases and J by 0 bases, with 14 bases between the two germline ends. The CDR3 contains 15 residues. The chain's CDR3 is CASFRSGTSTDTQYF. In nucleotides, the CDR3 is TGTGCCAGCTTTCGCTCGGGGACTAGCACAGATACGCAGTATTTT.

The CDR3 region has the DNA TGTGCCAGCAGCCAAGAAAAGGCGGGGTACTCTGGAAACACCATATATTTT. It codes for CASSQEKAGYSGNTIYF. This chain connects TRBV4-2 to TRBJ1-3, with unresolved D. Germline CDR1 reads LGHNA; CDR2 reads YNFKEQ. Trimming shortened V by 0 bases and J by 0 bases, and 12 bases separated the two germline ends. The CDR3 is 17 amino acids.

The gene calls are TRBV28 and TRBJ2-7, with a weak D call TRBD1 (5 bases). CDR1 is MDHEN and CDR2 is SYDVKM in the germline V gene. This CDR3 has 13 residues. Trimming left V 8 bases short and J 3 bases short, with 14 bases between. Written as DNA, the CDR3 is TGTGCCAGCCGGGTCGGAAGGGGCTACGAGCAGTACTTC. Translated: CASRVGRGYEQYF.

CDR3 sequence (DNA): TGTGCCAGCAGTCTAAGACAGGGAAGTTTGATGGATGGCTACACCTTC. Translating it yields CASSLRQGSLMDGYTF. The chain has TRBV28 and TRBJ1-2, with 7 bases aligning to TRBD1. V dropped 5 bases and J dropped 6; count of bases not matched to a gene: 15. Germline CDR1 reads MDHEN; CDR2 reads SYDVKM. CDR3 length: 16 amino acids.

The chain links TRBV28 to TRBJ2-7; D uncertain. Germline V gene data show CDR1 as MDHEN and CDR2 as SYDVKM. V shed 8 bases and J shed 2 bases, with 19 bases lying between them. The CDR3 has 15 residues. The CDR3: CASANSGPQPYEQYF. The CDR3 nucleotides read TGTGCCAGCGCGAACTCGGGCCCTCAGCCCTACGAGCAGTACTTC.

This chain uses TRBV9 with TRBJ2-6; possible D gene TRBD1, 5 bases. The CDR3 length is 16 residues. CDR1 and CDR2 (germline): SGDLS, YYNGEE. Trimming removed 4 bases at V and 1 base at J, with 12 bases between. DNA of the CDR3: TGTGCCAGCAGCTCAGTCACAGGATCTGGGGCCAACGTCCTGACTTTC. Translation: CASSSVTGSGANVLTF.

The chain couples TRBV6-1 to TRBJ2-5; weak D call: TRBD1 (5 bases). Looked up from germline, CDR1 is MNHNS and CDR2 is SASEGT. Trimming removed 4 bases at V and 5 bases at J, with 14 bases between. CDR3 size: 14 residues. CDR3 sequence: CASSGRTYEETQYF. The CDR3 nucleotides read TGTGCCAGCAGTGGACGGACATATGAGGAGACCCAGTACTTC.